The 8 T cell receptor beta chains below were found in one sample sequenced in a study of beta chain features in type 1 diabetes. Study findings and constraints: TCRB CDR3 length was moderately but significantly reduced in all four CD4+ subsets of Type 1 diabetes patients.

The sequenced template was cDNA made from the entire isolated RNA. Some clones are missing from TCRdb's copy, which holds only in-frame ones; the method was immunoSEQ multiplex PCR. The data contain hundreds of thousands of clones, roughly 13% of them seen just once; the ten biggest clones take up 0.022%. These TCRs are of unknown antigen specificity. Sequenced: naive CD4+ T cells from blood. The receptors were sampled from a man younger than 35 with type 1 diabetes.

This clone was counted a few times. The CDR3 sequence is CAISSSGGSPGELFF. CDR3 bases: TGTGCCATCTCTTCTAGCGGGGGGTCCCCCGGGGAGCTGTTTTTT. This chain uses TRBV10-3 with TRBJ2-2; 11 bases fit TRBD2. Germline CDR1 reads ENHRY; CDR2 reads SYGVKD. The CDR3 consists of 15 residues. V trimming: 8 bases; J trimming: 6 bases; junction bases outside the gene matches: 8.

The chain combines TRBV30 with TRBJ2-5, with TRBD1 identical over 9 bases. V shed 3 bases and J 3 bases; nucleotides not matched to a gene: 11. Germline V gene sequence: CDR1 GTSNPN, CDR2 SVGIG (reference sequence). The CDR3 consists of 16 residues. CDR3 sequence reads: CAWRVQGAGPKETQYF. The CDR3 DNA reads as TGTGCCTGGAGAGTACAGGGGGCAGGTCCCAAAGAGACCCAGTACTTC.

Only a few counts were recorded for this clone. The rearrangement links TRBV25-1 to TRBJ1-6; no firm D call. This CDR3 has 12 amino acids. Germline V lookup: CDR1 MGHDK, CDR2 SYGVNS. Deletions cut 8 bases from V and 10 bases from J, with 12 bases between. CDR3 region: CASRALSSPLHF. The DNA for the CDR3 is TGTGCCAGCCGAGCCCTATCGTCACCCCTCCACTTT. Complete variable domain (other parts from reference TRBV25-1 and TRBJ1-6): EADIYQTPRYLVIGTGKKITLECSQTMGHDKMYWYQQDPGMELHLIHYSYGVNSTEKGDLSSESTVSRIRTEHFPLTLESARPSHTSQYLCASRALSSPLHFGNGTRLTVT.

The chain is built from TRBV30 and TRBJ2-5; 7 bases are a match to TRBD1. CDR3 length equals 14 residues. In germline, CDR1 is GTSNPN, CDR2 SVGIG (reference sequence). Trimming at V came to 3 bases and at J to 9 bases, leaving 13 bases not matched to a gene. The CDR3 sequence is CAWSPQGPGGPQYF. The CDR3 coding sequence is TGTGCCTGGAGCCCACAGGGGCCCGGTGGTCCCCAGTACTTC. The variable domain in full, with the rest retrieved from reference TRBV30 and TRBJ2-5, is SQTIHQWPATLVQPVGSPLSLECTVEGTSNPNLYWYRQAAGRGLQLLFYSVGIGQISSEVPQNLSASRPQDRQFILSSKKLLLSDSGFYLCAWSPQGPGGPQYFGPGTRLLVL.

This chain joins TRBV10-3 and TRBJ2-5; 8 bases align to TRBD1. Unmatched junction bases numbered 3, after V lost 4 bases and J lost 2 bases. The CDR3 runs to 14 residues. CDR1 is ENHRY and CDR2 is SYGVKD in the germline V gene. The CDR3 DNA sequence: TGTGCCATCAGTGCACAGGGGGGTCAAGAGACCCAGTACTTC. Amino acid sequence: CAISAQGGQETQYF.

The genes are TRBV7-2 and TRBJ1-3; D is perhaps TRBD1 (5 bases). Trimming shortened V by 5 bases and J by 6 bases, and 11 bases separated the two germline ends. The CDR3 sequence is 13 residues long. CDR1 and CDR2 (germline): SGHTA, FQGNSA. The CDR3 region has the DNA TGTGCCAGCAGCAGACAGTTGCAAAACACCATATATTTT. This translates into CASSRQLQNTIYF.

This chain links TRBV6-5 with TRBJ2-6; no reliable D call. The CDR3 runs to 14 residues. V gave up 4 bases and J gave up 3 bases, with 7 bases separating them. Germline values: CDR1 MNHEY, CDR2 SVGAGI. CDR3 loop: CASSWTFGANVLTF. In DNA form, the CDR3 reads TGTGCCAGCAGTTGGACCTTTGGGGCCAACGTCCTGACTTTC.

This clone has more than one count but fewer than ten. The chain joins TRBV13 to TRBJ1-1, with D tentatively TRBD1 (6 bases). Germline V CDR1 and CDR2: PRHDT, FYEKMQ (reference sequence). There are 13 residues in the CDR3. The ends were cut back, 3 bases at V and 4 bases at J, with 9 bases in the middle. The CDR3 protein is CASSFRGGTEAFF. The CDR3 region has the DNA TGTGCCAGCAGCTTCAGGGGTGGCACTGAAGCTTTCTTT.